This entry lists 17 T cell receptor beta chains sequenced from one sample in a study of shared clonotypes between healthy human individuals. The method was immunoSEQ multiplex PCR; TCRdb's version includes in-frame clones alone and lacks a portion of them. The sample holds around 500,000 clones, about 76% seen once. What was sequenced was PBMCs. These receptors originate from a woman in her forties in good health. Some clones in this sample may be carry-over from other donors' samples.

The chain uses TRBV29-1 and TRBJ1-1; a weak D match, TRBD1 (5 bases). Germline V CDR1 and CDR2: SQVTM, ANQGSEA. This CDR3 spans 13 amino acids. Trimming stripped 6 bases from V and 0 bases from J, with 11 bases between. The CDR3 loop reads CSVAPGLNTEAFF. CDR3 DNA: TGCAGCGTCGCCCCGGGACTGAACACTGAAGCTTTCTTT.

In DNA form, the CDR3 reads TGTGCCAGCAGTCGTGGACGAACGGAGACCCAGTACTTC. Protein: CASSRGRTETQYF. The V gene is TRBV11-2, the J gene TRBJ2-5; D call uncertain. The CDR3 is made up of 13 amino acids. V was cut by 6 bases and J by 5 bases, with 13 bases left in between. Germline V CDR1 and CDR2: SGHAT, FQNNGV. Combining the CDR3 with reference TRBV11-2 and TRBJ2-5 gives the whole variable domain EAGVAQSPRYKIIEKRQSVAFWCNPISGHATLYWYQQILGQGPKLLIQFQNNGVVDDSQLPKDRFSAERLKGVDSTLKIQPAKLEDSAVYLCASSRGRTETQYFGPGTRLLVL.

The sample holds one count of this clone. This chain links TRBV18 with TRBJ1-1; possibly TRBD1 for D (6 bases). Trimming took 6 bases from V and 5 from J, leaving 19 bases between them. The germline V gene encodes CDR1 KGHSH and CDR2 LQKENI. The CDR3 covers 15 residues. CDR3 bases: TGTGCCAGCTCCCCGGGTTATGGGGGCGGGACTGAAGCTTTCTTT. It translates to CASSPGYGGGTEAFF.

The chain has TRBV7-2 and TRBJ2-1; 7 bases match TRBD1. Germline CDR1 reads SGHTA; CDR2 reads FQGNSA. With V trimmed by 4 bases and J by 4 bases, 7 bases remained unmatched. The CDR3 runs 15 residues. For the CDR3, the DNA is TGTGCCAGCAGCTCACGAACAGGGGTTTACAATGAGCAGTTCTTC. Translating it yields CASSSRTGVYNEQFF.

The chain recombines TRBV6-1 with TRBJ2-7, with D possibly TRBD1 on 5 matching bases. V was clipped by 10 bases and J by 0 bases, with 19 bases between them. The CDR3 loop spans 15 amino acids. CDR1 is MNHNS and CDR2 is SASEGT in the germline V gene. This chain's CDR3 is CATSRGSPTSYEQYF. DNA of the CDR3: TGTGCCACCTCAAGGGGTAGCCCGACCTCCTACGAGCAGTACTTC.

This rearrangement joins TRBV11-2 to TRBJ2-7; 8 nucleotides align to TRBD2. The V and J ends lost 4 bases and 4 bases, in that order; junction bases with no gene match: 6. Germline-derived CDR1 and CDR2 are SGHAT and FQNNGV. This CDR3 has 14 amino acids. CDR3 sequence: CASSYPSGWYEQYF. For the CDR3, the DNA is TGTGCCAGCAGCTATCCTAGCGGGTGGTACGAGCAGTACTTC. Drawing the rest from reference TRBV11-2 and TRBJ2-7, the complete variable domain is EAGVAQSPRYKIIEKRQSVAFWCNPISGHATLYWYQQILGQGPKLLIQFQNNGVVDDSQLPKDRFSAERLKGVDSTLKIQPAKLEDSAVYLCASSYPSGWYEQYFGPGTRLTVT.

V and J are TRBV28 and TRBJ2-2, with D hard to call. Germline V gives CDR1 MDHEN, CDR2 SYDVKM. This CDR3 comprises 14 residues. Trimming cost V 3 bases and J 6 bases, with 11 bases left between them. CDR3 sequence: CASSFSRVPGELFF. As DNA, the CDR3 is TGTGCCAGCAGTTTTTCCCGGGTCCCCGGGGAGCTGTTTTTT.

The chain joins TRBV11-2 to TRBJ2-5, with D uncertain. Matching the DNA end better, TRBJ2-7 makes the J call doubtful. The CDR3 is 13 amino acids. Germline CDR1 is SGHAT and CDR2 is FQNNGV. CDR3 in DNA: TGTGCCAGCAGCTTAGAGTGGACCTACGAGCAGTACTTC. Encoded protein: CASSLEWTYEQYF.

The CDR3 sequence: CASSPRTGNNQPQHF. DNA for the CDR3: TGTGCCAGCAGCCCAAGGACAGGGAACAATCAGCCCCAGCATTTT. V gene TRBV7-8 combines with J gene TRBJ1-5, with TRBD1 matching 8 bases. The CDR3 spans 15 residues. CDR1 is SGHVS, CDR2 FQNEAQ, per germline. The trim removed 5 bases at V and 3 bases at J, leaving 6 bases unmatched.

The chain joins TRBV25-1 to TRBJ1-1; D remains ambiguous. Germline V gene lookup returns CDR1 MGHDK and CDR2 SYGVNS. V was cut by 4 bases and J by 8 bases, with 8 bases left in between. The CDR3 runs 11 residues. The CDR3 sequence is CASSVLGEAFF. CDR3 DNA: TGTGCCAGCAGTGTCTTGGGGGAAGCTTTCTTT.

V and J are TRBV30 and TRBJ2-1; 7 bases line up with TRBD2. Unmatched junction bases numbered 7, after V lost 2 bases and J lost 9 bases. The germline gives CDR1 GTSNPN, CDR2 SVGIG (reference sequence). This CDR3 is 13 amino acids long. The CDR3 DNA is TGTGCCTGGAGTTCGACTAGCATGGGTGAGCAGTTCTTC. Translation: CAWSSTSMGEQFF.

CDR3 nucleotide sequence: TGTGCCAGCAGCCCCGGACTAGCGGGGCTGAACACCGGGGAGCTGTTTTTT. Translation gives CASSPGLAGLNTGELFF. V is TRBV11-2 and J is TRBJ2-2; 12 nucleotides match TRBD2. The CDR3 contains 17 residues. The germline V gene has CDR1 SGHAT and CDR2 FQNNGV. V shed 5 bases and J 1 base; nucleotides not matched to a gene: 5.

The chain links TRBV19 to TRBJ2-7, with D maybe TRBD2 (6 bases). The CDR3 spans 16 residues. With 2 bases removed from V and 2 bases from J, the gap between germline ends came to 16 bases. Germline-derived CDR1 and CDR2 are LNHDA and SQIVND (reference sequence). The CDR3 is CASSIPPGTGTYEQYF. The CDR3 DNA is TGTGCCAGTAGTATACCTCCCGGGACTGGAACCTACGAGCAGTACTTC.

The sample holds one count of this clone. This sequence joins TRBV9 and TRBJ2-1; 7 bases are shared with TRBD2. The CDR3 sequence is 13 residues long. CDR1 is SGDLS, CDR2 YYNGEE, per germline. The V and J ends lost 8 bases and 0 bases, in that order; junction bases with no gene match: 2. The CDR3 here is CASGGSSYNEQFF. CDR3 nucleotides: TGTGCCAGTGGCGGGAGCTCCTACAATGAGCAGTTCTTC.

This chain joins TRBV28 and TRBJ2-7; TRBD1 is a possible D gene (6 bases). Deletions cut 4 bases from V and 4 bases from J, with 14 bases between. The V gene's germline CDR1 is MDHEN and CDR2 SYDVKM. The CDR3 contains 14 residues. Written as DNA, the CDR3 is TGTGCCAGCAGTTCTCCCGGGACACATTACGAGCAGTACTTC. The encoded protein is CASSSPGTHYEQYF.

The rearrangement uses TRBV12-5 and TRBJ2-1; 8 nucleotides agree with TRBD2. Germline lookup yields CDR1 LGHNT and CDR2 FRNRAP. This CDR3 contains 16 residues. V dropped 5 bases and J dropped 9; count of bases not matched to a gene: 15. The CDR3 here is CASGPPGGTRKCEQFF. CDR3 DNA: TGTGCTAGTGGTCCCCCCGGGGGGACTAGGAAGTGTGAGCAGTTCTTC.

About this clone: Relative to the germline gene, one junction end is altered; a read error may explain this. The chain has TRBV7-9 and TRBJ1-2; D is possibly TRBD1 (5 bases). The germline V gene encodes CDR1 SEHNR and CDR2 FQNEAQ (reference sequence). The length of the CDR3 is 12 residues. For the CDR3, the DNA is TGTGCCGGCAGCTCAGGGAACTATGGCTACACCTTC. Residues: CAGSSGNYGYTF.